This T cell receptor beta chain was sequenced during a study of cytomegalovirus exposure and HLA in healthy donors. Study-wide results and limits: When a later analysis was performed, an Asian-associated ancestry cluster reportedly had fewer N-insertions than the roughly 630-donor mean. The authors excluded some V segments, including TRBV6-2 and TRBV6-3, as indistinguishable. Earlier analysis found most TCR beta V segments productive about 87% or about 30% of the time.

The V gene end was trimmed by 5 bases and the J gene end by 4 bases; junction bases not matched to a gene: 9. Germline V CDR1 and CDR2: SGHTS, YDEGEE. CDR3 length equals 16 residues. It was with 60 Vbeta and 13 Jbeta primers that the PCR ran. The assay was immunoSEQ multiplex PCR, and TCRdb's table has in-frame clones only and misses some. This table has 70,000 or so clones, around 78% appearing once. This clone was counted a single time. Its matching antigen is unknown. The chain joins TRBV5-8 to TRBJ2-6; 7 bases map to TRBD1. Material for sequencing was PBMCs. The receptor was derived from a man younger than 35 in good health and CMV-seropositive. The CDR3: CASSKRQGTGANVLTF. DNA for the CDR3: TGTGCCAGCAGTAAACGACAGGGAACCGGGGCCAACGTCCTGACTTTC.